This T cell receptor beta chain was identified in a study of blood T cell repertoires in COVID-19. As handled by the study authors: Reference gene primers were amplified, and this amplification served to estimate nucleated cell counts. Produced via immunoSEQ multiplex PCR; TCRdb's table is partial and in-frame only. V and J calls plus clone size are reproduced from that table; the DNA served to infer D and trimming. The sample records 250,000 or so clones, 80% to 95% being singletons. V lost 2 bases and J lost 1, with 5 bases in between. This CDR3 comprises 13 residues. Of note for this clone: Additional DNA sequences in this sample encode the identical CDR3.

Participants were aged roughly 18 to 90 years from 24 US areas. Each participant's cohort was designated according to participant-reported clinical history. During the 2 weeks before they entered the study, exposed participants had met someone with a PCR-confirmed or clinician-diagnosed COVID-19 case. The chain is built from TRBV12-3 or TRBV12-4 and TRBJ1-1, with D hard to call. The material sequenced was PBMCs or T cells enriched from blood (not recorded which). This receptor was identified in a man aged 35-49 years who had been exposed to COVID-19. CDR3 sequence reads: CASSLSGNTEAFF. For the CDR3, the DNA is TGTGCCAGCAGTTTATCAGGGAACACTGAAGCTTTCTTT.